The clone carrying this TCR beta chain was detected a few times. No antigen is known for it. From RNA transcripts, TCR beta CDR3 regions were amplified. Using the HTBI primer set, a first-round RT-PCR was run on the TCR CDR3. TCRdb re-analysed the multiplex PCR reads in MiXCR, keeping a single row per CDR3 protein. The profile covers about 600,000 distinct CDR3 sequences, with about 14% appearing a single time and 7.1% taken by the ten largest. This entry belongs to a study of T cells in Graves' hyperthyroidism and ophthalmopathy. Study-wide context: The authors collected peripheral blood at initial diagnosis, before any treatment. Study-level findings and limits: Ophthalmopathy and stable hyperthyroidism were separated by a 13 V-J model.

The CDR3 covers 14 residues. In germline, CDR1 is MNHEY, CDR2 SMNVEV (reference sequence). V lost 3 bases and J lost 4; bases outside the gene matches: 5. Uncontrolled infection, other autoimmune disease, pregnancy or lactation excluded patients. Material: blood. This TCR came from a woman aged 18-29 years with Graves' ophthalmopathy. V usage is TRBV27 and J usage is TRBJ1-1; the match to TRBD1 covers 7 bases. This CDR3 is CASSFGQGVTEAFF. The CDR3 coding sequence is TGTGCCAGCAGTTTTGGGCAGGGGGTCACTGAAGCTTTCTTT.